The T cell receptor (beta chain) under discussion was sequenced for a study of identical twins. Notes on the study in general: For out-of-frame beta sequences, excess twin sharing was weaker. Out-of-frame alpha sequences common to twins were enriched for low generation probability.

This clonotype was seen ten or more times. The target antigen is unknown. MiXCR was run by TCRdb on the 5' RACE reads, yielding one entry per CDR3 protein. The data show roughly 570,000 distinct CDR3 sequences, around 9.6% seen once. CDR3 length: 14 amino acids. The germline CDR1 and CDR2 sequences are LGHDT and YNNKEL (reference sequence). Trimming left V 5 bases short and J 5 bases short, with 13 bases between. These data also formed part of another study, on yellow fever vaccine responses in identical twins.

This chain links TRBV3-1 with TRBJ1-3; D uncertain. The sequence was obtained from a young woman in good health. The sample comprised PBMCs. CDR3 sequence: CASSTKTKRNTIYF. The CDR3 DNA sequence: TGTGCCAGCAGCACAAAGACAAAAAGAAACACCATATATTTT.